This record looks at one T cell receptor (beta chain) sequence and its context. This CDR3 region has 15 residues. Deletions cut 3 bases from V and 2 bases from J, with 13 bases between. The germline CDR1 and CDR2 sequences are SGHVS and FNYEAQ. This specimen comes from a study of OX40 agonist ivuxolimab in advanced cancers. Sequenced by immunoSEQ multiplex PCR; TCRdb stores in-frame clones only, minus some. The table lists approximately 91,000 clones, 65% to 90% of them singletons, with 2% in the top ten. The chain joins TRBV7-6 to TRBJ2-5; D gene uncertain. The receptor was derived from an adult with an advanced solid tumor such as melanoma, head and neck, liver or kidney cancer. The material was CD4+ or CD8+ T cells sorted from blood, obtained in a trial of the OX40 agonist ivuxolimab. The CDR3 is CASSLDRMGQETQYF. The DNA of the CDR3 is TGTGCCAGCAGCTTGGATCGTATGGGACAAGAGACCCAGTACTTC.